The text below deals with one T cell receptor (beta chain). The data originate from a study of CD8 T cells in Susac syndrome. Trimming shortened V by 2 bases and J by 0 bases, and 10 bases separated the two germline ends. Germline CDR1 reads LGHNA; CDR2 reads YNFKEQ. This CDR3 spans 16 amino acids. The authors carried out high-throughput sequencing of TCR beta. They applied it to CD8+ and CD4+ T cells obtained from blood. TEMRA cells were FACS-enriched, and CD8+ and CD4+ T cells were isolated negatively. RNA totalling about 0.45 to 1 ug underwent reverse transcription with random hexamers. Amplification of the TCR beta CDR3 was carried out by immunoSEQ multiplex PCR, which spanned a total of 54 Vbeta and 13 Jbeta segments. TCRdb independently ran MiXCR on the immunoSEQ multiplex PCR reads; one entry per CDR3 protein. The table has 150,000 to 200,000 distinct CDR3 sequences, 85% to 95% seen once.

The specimen sequenced was CD4+ T cells from PBMCs. V and J are TRBV4-2 and TRBJ1-4; D not certain. This TCR was recovered from a human donor with Susac syndrome. Here the CDR3 reads CASSQRQLATNEKLFF. The CDR3 nucleotides are TGTGCCAGCAGCCAAAGGCAGCTTGCAACTAATGAAAAACTGTTTTTT.